The source of this T cell receptor (beta chain) is a study of neoadjuvant anti-PD-1 for oral cavity cancer. Notes on the study in general: After neoadjuvant nivolumab, PBMC T cell clonality was significantly higher in non-responders than responders.

Time point of the sample: after neoadjuvant nivolumab, at surgical resection. Turning to this clone: Its target is not known.

Only in-frame clones appear in the TCRdb table, and some are missing; sequencing was by immunoSEQ multiplex PCR. The data show about 72,000 clones, 70% to 90% seen once. The clonotype originates from a person aged 40 to 85 with oral cavity squamous cell carcinoma. Specimen: PBMCs, collected after nivolumab (anti-PD-1) treatment.

The DNA for the CDR3 is TGTGCCAGCGCGCCCGGGACTAGCGGCCTAGGGGAGCTGTTTTTT. The encoded protein is CASAPGTSGLGELFF. The gene calls are TRBV7-2 and TRBJ2-2; TRBD2 agrees at 11 bases. Germline CDR1 is SGHTA and CDR2 is FQGNSA. Unmatched junction bases numbered 10, after V lost 8 bases and J lost 8 bases. The CDR3 has 15 amino acids. Drawing the rest from reference TRBV7-2 and TRBJ2-2, the complete variable domain is GAGVSQSPSNKVTEKGKDVELRCDPISGHTALYWYRQSLGQGLEFLIYFQGNSAPDKSGLPSDRFSAERTGGSVSTLTIQRTQQEDSAVYLCASAPGTSGLGELFFGEGSRLTVL.